The 16 T cell receptor beta chains reported below all come from one sample, sequenced in a study of shared clonotypes between healthy human individuals. Assay: immunoSEQ multiplex PCR; the TCRdb copy retains only in-frame clones and omits some. The sample lists fewer than 850,000 clones, about three quarters occurring once. Sequenced material: memory CD4+ T cells sorted from blood. Subset given: CD45RA-negative fraction. These receptor sequences come from a woman aged 30 to 39 in good health.

V usage is TRBV28 and J usage is TRBJ1-3; D not certain. CDR3 length equals 13 residues. V was shortened by 2 bases and J by 0 bases, with 2 bases between the two germline ends. CDR1 MDHEN and CDR2 SYDVKM come from the germline V gene. The CDR3 is CASSLPSGNTIYF. CDR3 DNA: TGTGCCAGCAGTTTACCCTCTGGAAACACCATATATTTT.

V and J are TRBV14 and TRBJ1-2, with D perhaps TRBD1 (6 bases). V dropped 0 bases and J dropped 5 bases, with 13 bases sitting between them. The CDR3 is 15 amino acids. Germline loops: CDR1 SGHDN, CDR2 FVKESK. Here the CDR3 DNA reads TGTGCCAGCAGCCAAGATGGCGGCAGGGGATATGGCTACACCTTC. Translating it yields CASSQDGGRGYGYTF.

About this clone: Other DNA sequences from this sample encode an identical CDR3 as well. The J gene is TRBJ2-3, the V gene TRBV18, with 8 bases identical to TRBD2. The germline V gene has CDR1 KGHSH and CDR2 LQKENI. Losses at the gene ends were 1 base for V and 2 bases for J; bases not matched to a gene: 2. This CDR3 is 15 amino acids long. The chain's CDR3 is CASSPLAGTTDTQYF. The CDR3 DNA follows: TGTGCCAGCTCACCACTAGCGGGAACCACAGATACGCAGTATTTT.

The chain couples TRBV28 to TRBJ2-5, with D maybe TRBD1 (6 bases). Gene TRBJ2-7 matches the end of the DNA better, so the J call may be wrong. Germline V gene sequence: CDR1 MDHEN, CDR2 SYDVKM. The length of the CDR3 is 13 residues. CDR3: CASTMYRDYEQYF. CDR3 nucleotide sequence: TGTGCCAGCACCATGTACAGGGATTACGAGCAGTACTTC.

This chain uses TRBV18 with TRBJ1-4, with D uncertain. CDR1 and CDR2 from the germline V gene are KGHSH and LQKENI. The CDR3 is 14 amino acids. With 3 bases removed from V and 5 bases from J, the gap between germline ends came to 10 bases. The CDR3 sequence is CASSPGGLNEKLFF. The CDR3 bases are TGTGCCAGCTCACCGGGCGGCCTAAATGAAAAACTGTTTTTT.

About this clone itself: Other nucleotide sequences from this sample produce the same CDR3. The chain has TRBV28 and TRBJ2-7; D might be TRBD2 (5 bases). The CDR3 has 14 amino acids. CDR1 and CDR2 (germline): MDHEN, SYDVKM. V was shortened by 3 bases and J by 0 bases, with 9 bases between the two germline ends. The CDR3 DNA sequence: TGTGCCAGCAGTTTGTCGGGGAGCTCCTACGAGCAGTACTTC. Translation: CASSLSGSSYEQYF.

V is TRBV2 and J is TRBJ1-1; weak D call: TRBD1 (6 bases). The CDR3 extends over 14 amino acids. Germline loops: CDR1 SNHLY, CDR2 FYNNEI. Trimming cost V 4 bases and J 5 bases, with 14 bases left between them. The CDR3 reads CASSVSEGETEAFF. The CDR3, as DNA: TGTGCCAGCAGTGTAAGTGAGGGGGAGACTGAAGCTTTCTTT.

The V gene is TRBV7-3, the J gene TRBJ2-3, with D tentatively TRBD1 (6 bases). V dropped 3 bases and J dropped 6 bases, with 7 bases sitting between them. The CDR3 covers 12 residues. In germline, CDR1 is SGHTA, CDR2 FQGTGA. The CDR3 region is CASSFTGDTQYF. DNA for the CDR3: TGTGCCAGCAGCTTCACAGGGGATACGCAGTATTTT.

The chain recombines TRBV5-1 with TRBJ2-3, with TRBD2 matching over 11 bases. V gave up 2 bases and J gave up 0 bases; unmatched junction bases: 5. The CDR3 sequence is 17 residues long. CDR1 is SGHRS and CDR2 is YFSETQ in the germline V gene. The CDR3 coding sequence is TGCGCCAGCAGCTTAATAACTAGCGGGAGTAGCACAGATACGCAGTATTTT. It specifies CASSLITSGSSTDTQYF.

V and J are TRBV18 and TRBJ1-3, with D perhaps TRBD1 (6 bases). The CDR3 is 15 residues long. The ends were cut back, 6 bases at V and 0 bases at J, with 12 bases in the middle. Germline CDR1 and CDR2: KGHSH and LQKENI. The CDR3 bases are TGTGCCAGCTCCCCGGGACAACACTCTGGAAACACCATATATTTT. Its translation: CASSPGQHSGNTIYF.

This chain connects TRBV5-1 to TRBJ1-4; 9 bases are shared with TRBD1. Germline CDR1 reads SGHRS; CDR2 reads YFSETQ. Trimming at V came to 0 bases and at J to 8 bases, leaving 5 bases not matched to a gene. The CDR3 covers 15 residues. CDR3 bases: TGCGCCAGCAGCTTGGGGGACAGGGATCGCGAAAAACTGTTTTTT. It specifies CASSLGDRDREKLFF.

This chain joins TRBV2 and TRBJ1-2; TRBD1 matches at 8 bases. Trimming cost V 6 bases and J 0 bases; bases outside gene matches: 6. The V gene's germline CDR1 is SNHLY and CDR2 FYNNEI. CDR3 length equals 15 residues. The chain's CDR3 is CASRDNRGSNYGYTF. The CDR3 DNA reads TGTGCCAGCAGAGATAACAGGGGGTCTAACTATGGCTACACCTTC.

This clone was seen once. J is TRBJ2-7 and V is TRBV6-5, with TRBD1 matching over 7 bases. CDR3 size: 15 residues. The germline CDR1 and CDR2 sequences are MNHEY and SVGAGI. Trimming took 2 bases from V and 0 from J; bases not matched to a gene: 4. CDR3 residues: CASSYVQGVSYEQYF. DNA for the CDR3: TGTGCCAGCAGTTACGTCCAGGGGGTCTCCTACGAGCAGTACTTC.

The DNA of the CDR3 is TGTGCTAGTGGTTCGGGACAGAGGTCAACAGATACGCAGTATTTT. This sequence encodes CASGSGQRSTDTQYF. The chain combines TRBV12-5 with TRBJ2-3; 7 nucleotides agree with TRBD1. The CDR3 loop spans 15 amino acids. Germline V lookup: CDR1 LGHNT, CDR2 FRNRAP. V lost 4 bases, J lost 3 bases, and 7 bases stayed unmatched.

V and J are TRBV6-6 and TRBJ1-5; no definite D call. The length of the CDR3 is 14 residues. CDR1 MNHNY and CDR2 SVGAGI come from the germline V gene (reference sequence). Trimming stripped 7 bases from V and 0 bases from J, with 10 bases between. For the CDR3, the DNA is TGTGCCAGCACAGACGGTTATAGCAATCAGCCCCAGCATTTT. This translates into CASTDGYSNQPQHF.

V gene TRBV14 combines with J gene TRBJ2-6; D gene unclear. Germline loops: CDR1 SGHDN, CDR2 FVKESK. With 5 bases removed from V and 5 bases from J, the gap between germline ends came to 10 bases. This CDR3 region has 14 residues. The CDR3 protein is CASSARSWANVLTF. The DNA for the CDR3 is TGTGCCAGCAGCGCCCGGAGTTGGGCCAACGTCCTGACTTTC.